This TCR beta chain was sequenced for a study of T cells in Graves' hyperthyroidism and ophthalmopathy. About the research overall: Peripheral blood was acquired at first diagnosis, ahead of any therapy whatsoever. Notes on the study in general: Separating ophthalmopathy from stable hyperthyroidism was achieved by a 13 V-J model.

RNA transcripts provided the source from which TCR beta CDR3 regions were amplified. HTBI primers were employed in a first-round RT-PCR of the TCR CDR3. In TCRdb, the multiplex PCR reads were re-called with MiXCR into one record per CDR3 protein. The repertoire includes under 400,000 distinct CDR3 sequences, roughly 25% of them detected once, and more than 60% sits in the top ten. The study defined stable Graves' hyperthyroidism as no ophthalmopathy progression within 18 months. PBMCs stemmed from 10 ml fresh peripheral blood. On this clonotype itself: Its antigen is not identified. This likely traces to a read error, being one base from a far larger clone.

CDR3 size: 13 residues. V lost 6 bases and J lost 0, with 5 bases in between. Germline V CDR1 and CDR2: MDHEN, SYDVKM. The sequenced sample consisted of blood. This sequence joins TRBV28 and TRBJ2-2; D remains ambiguous. The TCR was taken from a man aged 50-60 years with Graves' hyperthyroidism. CDR3 amino acids: CASRAANTGELFF. The CDR3 DNA reads TGTGCCAGCAGGGCAGCGAACACCGGGGAGCTGTTTTTT.